What follows is one TCR beta chain and its context. The table lists this clone with a count of one. Its antigen is not yet known. No base quality information exists; no much larger clone differs at one position. Donors formed part of the validation cohort, which comprised about 130 subjects and was distinct from the first cohort of several hundred subjects. Relative to germline, V is 4 bases shorter and J is 4 bases shorter, with 13 bases between their ends. CDR1 is given as SGHDT and CDR2 as YYEEEE, both from the germline V gene. Measured from the cysteine to the phenylalanine, the CDR3 is 14 residues long. Only the CDR3 DNA stays, 42 bases, in frame from base 1. This entry comes from a study of cytomegalovirus exposure and HLA in healthy donors (dated by TCRdb to the late 2010s). About the study as a whole: According to a later analysis, the roughly 130 validation repertoires were produced on the same platform as the 700 or so repertoires of the first cohort. To predict cytomegalovirus infection status, the study brought together high-throughput TCR immunosequencing, statistical association of individual TCRs with disease status, and machine learning. In addition to the first cohort of 666 subjects, a separate validation cohort of about 120 different subjects was used. The study aimed to test whether signatures of past pathogen exposure could be identified by cataloging public T cell receptors. Study-wide findings and limitations: The classifier was reported to diagnose cytomegalovirus status with high specificity and sensitivity in both the original and validation cohorts. In vitro tests confirmed that a few of the cytomegalovirus-associated TCR beta chains recognize cytomegalovirus antigens. Subsequent analysis determined that TCRs grouped into clusters in the first cohort also showed a tendency toward co-occurrence across the approximately 110 validation repertoires, and 94% of cluster scores exceeded 0. The authors suggested that the approach could potentially be generalized to other disease states and immunological phenotypes. Most TCR sequences were seen in very few donors, while some public TCRs were found in many individuals. A total of fewer than 200 TCR beta chains were listed by the study as associated with cytomegalovirus. All 120 or so repertoires were used to score co-occurrence in the validation cohort in a later analysis, because that analysis had no HLA typing for the cohort.

Library preparation was by the immunoSEQ multiplex PCR assay. For the original study's pipeline: To diagnose cytomegalovirus status from the catalog of TCR beta chain sequences, a statistical classification framework was built. The table comes from immuneACCESS by way of TCRdb, which keeps in-frame sequences with V and J called. Part of the clones is missing from these tables; in studies checked, under half for an unresolved V gene and the rest for unknown reasons. For V, J and clone size, that table is used; D and trimming come from the DNA. The sample table shows 250,000 to 300,000 clones, and almost 90% are seen once. The ten most abundant clones make up under 0.4% of the sample.

The TCR sequence derives from a woman under 30 in good health and CMV-seronegative. The chain joins TRBV5-6 to TRBJ2-3; a weak D assignment points to TRBD2 (5 bases agree). Material: PBMCs. The nucleotide sequence is TGTGCCAGCAGCCTTCACGGGCGGGCAGATACGCAGTATTTT. It specifies CASSLHGRADTQYF.